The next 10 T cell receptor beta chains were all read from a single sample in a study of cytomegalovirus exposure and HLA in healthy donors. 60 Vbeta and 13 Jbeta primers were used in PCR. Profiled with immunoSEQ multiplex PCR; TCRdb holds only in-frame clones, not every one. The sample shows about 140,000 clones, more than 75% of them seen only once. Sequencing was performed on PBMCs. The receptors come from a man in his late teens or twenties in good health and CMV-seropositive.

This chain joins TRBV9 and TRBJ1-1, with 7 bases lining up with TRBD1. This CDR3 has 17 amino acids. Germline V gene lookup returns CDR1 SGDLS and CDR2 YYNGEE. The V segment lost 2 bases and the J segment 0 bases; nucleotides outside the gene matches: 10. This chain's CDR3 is CASSVLRTGPVNTEAFF. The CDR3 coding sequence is TGTGCCAGCAGCGTGCTCCGGACAGGTCCGGTGAACACTGAAGCTTTCTTT.

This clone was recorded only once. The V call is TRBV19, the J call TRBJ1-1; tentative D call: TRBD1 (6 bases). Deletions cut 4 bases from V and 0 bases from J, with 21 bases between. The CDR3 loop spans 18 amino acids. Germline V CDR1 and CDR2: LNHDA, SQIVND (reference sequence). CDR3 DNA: TGTGCCAGTAGTACAGGACAGAAAAGAGGGCCGTTGAACACTGAAGCTTTCTTT. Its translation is CASSTGQKRGPLNTEAFF. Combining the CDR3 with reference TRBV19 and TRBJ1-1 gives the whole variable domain DGGITQSPKYLFRKEGQNVTLSCEQNLNHDAMYWYRQDPGQGLRLIYYSQIVNDFQKGDIAEGYSVSREKKESFPLTVTSAQKNPTAFYLCASSTGQKRGPLNTEAFFGQGTRLTVV.

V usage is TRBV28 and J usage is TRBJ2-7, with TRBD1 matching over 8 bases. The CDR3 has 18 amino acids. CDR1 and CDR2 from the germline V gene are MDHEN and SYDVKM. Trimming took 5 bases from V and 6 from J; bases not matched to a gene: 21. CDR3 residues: CASSLTTGAIAANSEQYF. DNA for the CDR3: TGTGCCAGCAGTCTAACGACAGGGGCCATAGCGGCCAATAGCGAGCAGTACTTC.

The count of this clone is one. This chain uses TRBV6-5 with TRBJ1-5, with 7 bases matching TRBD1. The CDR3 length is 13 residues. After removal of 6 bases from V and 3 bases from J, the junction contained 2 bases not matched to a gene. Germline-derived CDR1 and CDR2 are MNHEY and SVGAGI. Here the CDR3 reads CASRQGPNQPQHF. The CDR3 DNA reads TGTGCCAGCAGACAGGGGCCCAATCAGCCCCAGCATTTT.

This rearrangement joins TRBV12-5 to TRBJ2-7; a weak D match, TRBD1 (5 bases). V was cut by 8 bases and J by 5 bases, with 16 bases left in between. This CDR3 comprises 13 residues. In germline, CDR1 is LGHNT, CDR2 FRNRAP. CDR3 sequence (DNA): TGTGCTAGTTCGGTGGGCCAGGGTAACGAGCAGTACTTC. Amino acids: CASSVGQGNEQYF.

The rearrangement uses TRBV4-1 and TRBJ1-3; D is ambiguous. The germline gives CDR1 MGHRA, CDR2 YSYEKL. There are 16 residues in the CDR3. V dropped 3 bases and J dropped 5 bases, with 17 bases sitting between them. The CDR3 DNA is TGCGCCAGCAGCCAGATTCGAGAGGGAGGGAGAAACACCATATATTTT. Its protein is CASSQIREGGRNTIYF.

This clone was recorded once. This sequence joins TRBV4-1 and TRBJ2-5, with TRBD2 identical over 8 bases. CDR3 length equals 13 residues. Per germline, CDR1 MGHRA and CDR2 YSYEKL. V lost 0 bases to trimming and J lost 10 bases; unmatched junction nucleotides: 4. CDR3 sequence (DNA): TGCGCCAGCAGCCAAGAGGGACTAGGGGACCAGTACTTC. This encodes CASSQEGLGDQYF.

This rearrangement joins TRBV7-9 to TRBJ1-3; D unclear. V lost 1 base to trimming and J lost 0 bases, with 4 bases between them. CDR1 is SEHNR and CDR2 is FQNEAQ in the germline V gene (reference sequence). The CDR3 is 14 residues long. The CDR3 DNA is TGTGCCAGCAGCTTAGGAGTCTCTGGAAACACCATATATTTT. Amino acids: CASSLGVSGNTIYF.

The CDR3 DNA reads as TGTGCCAGCAGCCCTGACAGGGTTCAATACTCCTACGAGCAGTACTTC. Amino acid sequence: CASSPDRVQYSYEQYF. This chain links TRBV7-8 with TRBJ2-7; 7 positions match TRBD1. The J segment lost 0 bases and the V segment lost 5 bases, leaving 10 bases of the junction unmatched. This CDR3 region has 16 residues. Germline V gives CDR1 SGHVS, CDR2 FQNEAQ.

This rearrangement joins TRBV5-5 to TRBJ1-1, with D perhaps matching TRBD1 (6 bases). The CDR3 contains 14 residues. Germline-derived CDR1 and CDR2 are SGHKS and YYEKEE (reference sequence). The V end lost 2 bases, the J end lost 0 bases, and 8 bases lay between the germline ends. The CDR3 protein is CASSFRTVNTEAFF. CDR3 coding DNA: TGTGCCAGCAGCTTTAGGACAGTGAACACTGAAGCTTTCTTT.